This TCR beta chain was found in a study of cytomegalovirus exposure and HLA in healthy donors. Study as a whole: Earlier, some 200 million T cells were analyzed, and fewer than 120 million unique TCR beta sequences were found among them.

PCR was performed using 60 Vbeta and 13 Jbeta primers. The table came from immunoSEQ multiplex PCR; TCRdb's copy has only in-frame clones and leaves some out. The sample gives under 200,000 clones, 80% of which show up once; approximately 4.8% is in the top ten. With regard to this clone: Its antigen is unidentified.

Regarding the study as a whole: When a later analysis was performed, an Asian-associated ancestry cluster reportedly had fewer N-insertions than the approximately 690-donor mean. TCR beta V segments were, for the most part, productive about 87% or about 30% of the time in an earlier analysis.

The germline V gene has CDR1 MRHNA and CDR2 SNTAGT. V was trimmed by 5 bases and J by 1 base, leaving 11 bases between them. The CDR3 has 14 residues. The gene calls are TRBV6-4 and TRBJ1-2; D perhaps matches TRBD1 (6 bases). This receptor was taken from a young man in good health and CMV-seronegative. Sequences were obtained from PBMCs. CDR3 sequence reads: CASSPGQFNYGYTF. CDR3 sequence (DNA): TGTGCCAGCAGTCCCGGACAGTTTAACTATGGCTACACCTTC.